This T cell receptor beta chain is drawn from a study of blood T cell repertoires in COVID-19. In the study overall: Samples representing acute and convalescent COVID-19 were sourced from the United States, Italy and Spain. Sources were T cells, B-cell-depleted T cells, or PBMCs; the material itself was cDNA or gDNA.

This study enrolled people aged roughly 18 to 89 from roughly 24 US geographic areas. As handled by the study authors: For nucleated cells, counts were estimated from reference gene primer amplification. Produced via immunoSEQ multiplex PCR; TCRdb's table is partial and in-frame only. V and J calls and clone size are as listed in that table; D and trimming were resolved from the DNA. The sample includes 300,000 or so clones, around 92% of them seen just once. The CDR3 runs 13 residues. Germline assignment: CDR1 SQVTM and CDR2 ANQGSEA. Between the trimmed V and J ends, which lost 0 bases and 7 bases, there was a span of 9 bases.

The source material was PBMCs or T cells enriched from blood (not recorded which). V and J are TRBV29-1 and TRBJ2-2; D possibly corresponds to TRBD2 (6 bases). The sequence came from a woman in her 50s who had been exposed to COVID-19. The CDR3 DNA reads TGCAGCGTTGAAGATATCGGGGGCGGGGAGCTGTTTTTT. It specifies CSVEDIGGGELFF.